The clone carrying this T cell receptor (beta chain) was seen at least ten times. Its cognate antigen is unknown. This entry belongs to a study of response to subunit inactivated influenza vaccine. The CDR3 sequence is 13 residues long. The V gene lost 4 bases and the J gene lost 7 bases, with 11 bases spanning the gap. The germline V gene encodes CDR1 SGHRS and CDR2 YFSETQ. Study results and caveats: It was suggested by the authors that few new T cells are recruited by each seasonal influenza vaccination.

MiXCR, applied by TCRdb to the RT-PCR reads, yields one record per CDR3 protein. The data show around 530,000 distinct CDR3 sequences, 16% seen once. The clonotype was recovered from a man between 50 and 70 years old who received an inactivated influenza vaccine. This specimen was CD4+ T cells sorted from PBMCs, taken less than 30 months after vaccination. This chain connects TRBV5-1 to TRBJ2-2; D is ambiguous. Written as DNA, the CDR3 is TGCGCCAGCAGCACCGGGTCCGGCGGGGAGCTGTTTTTT. It yields the protein CASSTGSGGELFF.